Each of the 25 T cell receptor beta chains below was sequenced from the same sample in a study of T cell responses to AZD1222 COVID-19 vaccine (dated by TCRdb to the early 2020s). This sample's time point label indicates: about 28 days (+/-7) after the second vaccine dose. Library prep was done by the immunoSEQ multiplex PCR assay. The clones in this table, taken by TCRdb from immuneACCESS, are in-frame only. Not every clone is retained; where verified, under half of the shortfall comes from an unresolved V gene, and the cause of the rest is unknown. The table for this sample lists 110,000 or so clones; about 88% of them were counted only once. 2.5% to 3.5% of the sample is held by the ten biggest clonotypes. The sequenced sample was peripheral blood, obtained 28 days after the second AZD1222 dose. The receptors here all came from an adult who received the AZD1222 COVID-19 vaccine.

This chain links TRBV11-3 with TRBJ2-7; D is unresolved. The CDR3 totals 11 residues. V shed 1 base and J shed 6 bases, with 4 bases lying between them. Germline V gives CDR1 SGHNT, CDR2 YENEEA. The CDR3 spells CASSLVSEQYF. The CDR3, as DNA: TGTGCCAGCAGCTTAGTTTCCGAGCAGTACTTC.

The chain combines TRBV7-9 with TRBJ2-7, with D possibly TRBD2 on 5 matching bases. The CDR3 extends over 12 amino acids. Germline V gene lookup returns CDR1 SEHNR and CDR2 FQNEAQ (reference sequence). The V end lost 3 bases, the J end lost 5 bases, and 8 bases lay between the germline ends. CDR3 in amino acids: CASSFGENEQYF. The CDR3 DNA sequence: TGTGCCAGCAGCTTTGGGGAGAACGAGCAGTACTTC.

The V and J genes are TRBV29-1 and TRBJ2-2, with TRBD1 matching over 10 bases. In germline, CDR1 is SQVTM, CDR2 ANQGSEA. Trimming cost V 7 bases and J 5 bases; bases outside gene matches: 1. The CDR3 has 12 residues. Here the CDR3 reads CSGTGGTGELFF. CDR3 bases: TGCAGCGGGACAGGGGGGACCGGGGAGCTGTTTTTT.

The rearrangement joins TRBV7-3 to TRBJ2-3; D gene uncertain. The germline CDR1 and CDR2 sequences are SGHTA and FQGTGA. This CDR3 comprises 13 residues. Trimming left V 3 bases short and J 6 bases short, with 10 bases between. The CDR3 DNA reads as TGTGCCAGCAGCTTCACTAACACTGATACGCAGTATTTT. As protein: CASSFTNTDTQYF.

This rearrangement joins TRBV30 to TRBJ1-1; no definite D call. The CDR3 is 12 residues long. V was pared by 2 bases and J by 8 bases, with 12 bases between. Germline values: CDR1 GTSNPN, CDR2 SVGIG (reference sequence). For the CDR3, the DNA is TGTGCCTGGAGTCGTGGGATGCGGGAAGCTTTCTTT. It translates to CAWSRGMREAFF.

The rearrangement links TRBV5-1 to TRBJ1-2, with 7 bases fitting TRBD1. Germline CDR1 SGHRS, CDR2 YFSETQ. The CDR3 runs to 15 residues. V gave up 4 bases and J gave up 4 bases; unmatched junction bases: 10. CDR3 sequence: CASSVQGQDVYGYTF. CDR3 in DNA: TGCGCCAGCAGCGTCCAAGGACAGGACGTCTATGGCTACACCTTC.

The V gene is TRBV30, the J gene TRBJ1-4; D unclear. The V gene's germline CDR1 is GTSNPN and CDR2 SVGIG (reference sequence). Deletions cut 1 base from V and 8 bases from J, with 17 bases between. The CDR3 spans 15 residues. CDR3 sequence (DNA): TGTGCCTGGAGTGGGGCGGAGAAACGGGAGGAAAAACTGTTTTTT. Amino acid sequence: CAWSGAEKREEKLFF.

The chain joins TRBV5-8 to TRBJ2-2; D is undetermined. Trimming left V 1 base short and J 2 bases short, with 6 bases between. The CDR3 spans 14 residues. From germline, CDR1 is SGHTS and CDR2 YDEGEE. CDR3 in amino acids: CASSLYRNTGELFF. For the CDR3, the DNA is TGTGCCAGCAGCTTGTATCGAAACACCGGGGAGCTGTTTTTT. Variable domain in full (rest from reference TRBV5-8 and TRBJ2-2): EAGVTQSPTHLIKTRGQQATLRCSPISGHTSVYWYQQALGLGLQFLLWYDEGEERNRGNFPPRFSGRQFPNYSSELNVNALELEDSALYLCASSLYRNTGELFFGEGSRLTVL.

The chain couples TRBV19 to TRBJ2-6, with D perhaps matching TRBD1 or TRBD2 (5 bases each). CDR3 length: 19 residues. V was shortened by 3 bases and J by 0 bases, with 18 bases between the two germline ends. Germline CDR1 and CDR2: LNHDA and SQIVND (reference sequence). The CDR3 is CASSIILGRVLSGANVLTF. The CDR3 bases are TGTGCCAGTAGTATTATCCTGGGGCGGGTGCTCTCTGGGGCCAACGTCCTGACTTTC.

The gene calls are TRBV5-1 and TRBJ1-1, with D possibly matching TRBD1 (6 bases). From germline, CDR1 is SGHRS and CDR2 YFSETQ. Trimming shortened V by 6 bases and J by 1 base, and 13 bases separated the two germline ends. This CDR3 is built from 14 residues. CDR3 sequence (DNA): TGCGCCAGCACCCCGGGGGCAGGGAACACTGAAGCTTTCTTT. This encodes CASTPGAGNTEAFF.

The chain links TRBV28 to TRBJ2-2; possibly TRBD1 for D (5 bases). Germline CDR1 reads MDHEN; CDR2 reads SYDVKM. CDR3 length: 15 amino acids. V lost 6 bases and J 2 bases, leaving 13 bases between the germline ends. CDR3 sequence: CASSPPDRNTGELFF. The CDR3 DNA is TGTGCCAGCAGCCCTCCCGACAGAAACACCGGGGAGCTGTTTTTT.

The CDR3 protein is CASSQDTSTEAFF. In DNA, the CDR3 is TGCGCCAGCAGCCAAGATACCAGCACTGAAGCTTTCTTT. J is TRBJ1-1 and V is TRBV4-3, with D hard to call. The V end lost 0 bases, the J end lost 4 bases, and 6 bases lay between the germline ends. Germline loops: CDR1 LGHNA, CDR2 YSLEER. The CDR3 runs to 13 residues.

In its sample, this clone was seen once. The rearrangement uses TRBV7-9 and TRBJ2-3, with D maybe TRBD2 (5 bases). Germline V CDR1 and CDR2: SEHNR, FQNEAQ (reference sequence). The length of the CDR3 is 15 residues. Trimming stripped 1 base from V and 5 bases from J, with 13 bases between. For the CDR3, the DNA is TGTGCCAGCAGCTTAGACTACCGCGCGGGAGATACGCAGTATTTT. It translates to CASSLDYRAGDTQYF.

There are a few counts of this clone. V is TRBV7-8 and J is TRBJ1-1; D is undetermined. The ends were cut back, 2 bases at V and 8 bases at J, with 12 bases in the middle. The V gene's germline CDR1 is SGHVS and CDR2 FQNEAQ. CDR3 length: 13 amino acids. This CDR3 reads CASSLLVLKEAFF. CDR3 coding DNA: TGTGCCAGCAGCTTATTGGTGTTGAAAGAAGCTTTCTTT.

V is TRBV10-3 and J is TRBJ1-5; weak D call: TRBD1 (5 bases). From germline, CDR1 is ENHRY and CDR2 SYGVKD. Trimming took off 4 bases at V and 5 bases at J, with 9 bases between the two ends. The CDR3 runs 13 residues. The CDR3 protein is CAISADSHQPQHF. The CDR3 nucleotides are TGTGCCATCAGTGCTGACAGCCATCAGCCCCAGCATTTT.

The V and J genes are TRBV6-1 and TRBJ1-1; weak D call: TRBD1 (5 bases). The V gene lost 2 bases and the J gene lost 4 bases, with 8 bases spanning the gap. This CDR3 region has 13 residues. Looked up from germline, CDR1 is MNHNS and CDR2 is SASEGT. CDR3 region: CASSERQGTEAFF. Here the CDR3 DNA reads TGTGCCAGCAGTGAAAGGCAGGGCACTGAAGCTTTCTTT.

The chain recombines TRBV3-1 (or the pseudogene TRBV3-2) with TRBJ1-4, with 10 bases fitting TRBD1. CDR1 is LGHDT and CDR2 is YNNKEL in the germline V gene (reference sequence). This CDR3 has 15 residues. V gave up 6 bases and J gave up 2 bases; unmatched junction bases: 3. In DNA, the CDR3 is TGTGCCAGCAGTGGGGACAGGGGCACTAATGAAAAACTGTTTTTT. Translation: CASSGDRGTNEKLFF.

This clone was counted a few times. This sequence joins TRBV28 and TRBJ1-6; D is unresolved. V lost 3 bases and J lost 9, with 12 bases in between. From germline, CDR1 is MDHEN and CDR2 SYDVKM. CDR3 length: 14 residues. The chain's CDR3 is CASSFVSGVSPLHF. The CDR3 DNA is TGTGCCAGCAGTTTCGTCAGCGGTGTTTCACCCCTCCACTTT.

The chain links TRBV9 to TRBJ2-5; D is uncertain. Germline V gene sequence: CDR1 SGDLS, CDR2 YYNGEE. The CDR3 totals 16 residues. V lost 0 bases to trimming and J lost 1 base, with 13 bases between them. This CDR3 is CASSVGGQGAQETQYF. The CDR3 nucleotides read TGTGCCAGCAGCGTAGGTGGCCAAGGCGCCCAAGAGACCCAGTACTTC.

This chain uses TRBV18 with TRBJ1-1, with a possible D match to TRBD1 (5 bases). V shed 4 bases and J shed 3 bases, with 15 bases lying between them. This CDR3 spans 15 amino acids. Germline CDR1 reads KGHSH; CDR2 reads LQKENI. The CDR3 protein is CASSQDSGGHTEAFF. CDR3 bases: TGTGCCAGCTCACAAGATTCGGGGGGACACACTGAAGCTTTCTTT.

This chain uses TRBV5-8 with TRBJ2-6; maybe TRBD2 (6 bases). Germline V gene data show CDR1 as SGHTS and CDR2 as YDEGEE. The V end was cut by 1 base, the J end by 3 bases, with 8 bases between. The CDR3 has 15 residues. The CDR3 spells CASSLWGGGANVLTF. DNA for the CDR3: TGTGCCAGCAGCTTGTGGGGAGGTGGGGCCAACGTCCTGACTTTC.

This clone was seen only a few times. J is TRBJ2-7 and V is TRBV28, with TRBD2 matching 9 bases. CDR1 is MDHEN and CDR2 is SYDVKM in the germline V gene. CDR3 length: 13 amino acids. Trimming cost V 10 bases and J 7 bases; bases outside gene matches: 11. CDR3 coding DNA: TGTGCCACCCTAAGCGGTCTAGCGGGGGAGCAGTACTTC. As protein: CATLSGLAGEQYF. Filled out from reference TRBV28 and TRBJ2-7, the complete variable domain reads DVKVTQSSRYLVKRTGEKVFLECVQDMDHENMFWYRQDPGLGLRLIYFSYDVKMKEKGDIPEGYSVSREKKERFSLILESASTNQTSMYLCATLSGLAGEQYFGPGTRLTVT.

The chain has TRBV9 and TRBJ1-1, with D hard to call. This CDR3 spans 17 amino acids. Germline V gene lookup returns CDR1 SGDLS and CDR2 YYNGEE. Trimming took 0 bases from V and 0 from J, leaving 15 bases between them. Here the CDR3 reads CASSVGALGRLNTEAFF. In DNA, the CDR3 is TGTGCCAGCAGCGTAGGGGCCCTAGGACGGCTGAACACTGAAGCTTTCTTT.

The table lists this clone with a few counts. This sequence joins TRBV7-2 and TRBJ1-5; D may be TRBD1 (6 bases). The CDR3 has 16 amino acids. Germline CDR1 reads SGHTA; CDR2 reads FQGNSA. V shed 0 bases and J shed 7 bases, with 16 bases lying between them. CDR3: CASSLAGTGIDQPQHF. In DNA form, the CDR3 reads TGTGCCAGCAGCTTAGCGGGAACAGGGATCGACCAGCCCCAGCATTTT.

The CDR3 coding sequence is TGTGCCAGCAGTTACACAGGGGGCGCGGATGGCTACACCTTC. Translating it yields CASSYTGGADGYTF. The rearrangement links TRBV6-5 to TRBJ1-2; 9 bases are shared with TRBD1. The CDR3 runs 14 residues. With 2 bases clipped from V and 6 bases from J, the junction kept 4 bases outside the gene matches. Germline V gene lookup returns CDR1 MNHEY and CDR2 SVGAGI.